This is a list of T cell receptor beta chains from one sample in a study of blood T cell repertoires in COVID-19. Generated by immunoSEQ multiplex PCR, the TCRdb table keeps only in-frame clones and is missing some. The sample lists 150,000 to 200,000 clones, about 88% occurring once. Sequences were obtained from peripheral blood. These receptors were collected from a man aged 60-69 years with acute or convalescent COVID-19. The CDR3 runs from the conserved cysteine through the conserved F or W. The D gene is left open where the match is weak. Expanded clones get a size class; other rows say once, few or many, or leave the size out.

clone_size	d_call	v_call	j_call	cdr3_aa	cdr3_nt
NA	TRBD2	TRBV19	TRBJ2-3	CASSIKVAGPRAGYTQYF	TGTGCCAGTAGTATAAAGGTAGCGGGGCCCCGAGCGGGATATACGCAGTATTTT
once	NA	TRBV12-3/TRBV12-4	TRBJ1-2	CASSLTKQYGYTF	TGTGCCAGCAGTTTAACCAAACAGTATGGCTACACCTTC
few	NA	TRBV5-5	TRBJ2-1	CASSLSRGQFF	TGTGCCAGCAGCTTGTCGCGAGGGCAGTTCTTC
NA	TRBD1	TRBV29-1	TRBJ1-2	CSVSTNRDRGPGGYTF	TGCAGCGTTTCGACAAACCGGGACAGGGGGCCGGGCGGCTACACCTTC
NA	NA	TRBV18	TRBJ2-3	CASSPLQGTDTQYF	TGTGCCAGCTCACCACTCCAGGGCACAGATACGCAGTATTTT
NA	TRBD1	TRBV30	TRBJ1-5	CAWSIRGQGNQPQHF	TGTGCCTGGAGTATAAGAGGACAGGGTAATCAGCCCCAGCATTTT
once	NA	TRBV6-4	TRBJ1-6	CASSKGEDNSPLHF	TGTGCCAGCTCGAAAGGGGAGGATAATTCACCCCTCCACTTT
NA	NA	TRBV4-3	TRBJ2-1	CASSQGRDSYNEQFF	TGCGCCAGCAGCCAAGGGCGGGATTCCTACAATGAGCAGTTCTTC
NA	TRBD1	TRBV2	TRBJ1-2	CASSYQQTGAGYTF	TGTGCCAGCAGTTATCAACAGACAGGGGCAGGCTACACCTTC
once	NA	TRBV7-8	TRBJ2-7	CASSREAGSYEQYF	TGTGCCAGCAGCCGAGAAGCGGGTTCCTACGAGCAGTACTTC
NA	TRBD2	TRBV5-1	TRBJ2-2	CASSGLAGVAGELFF	TGCGCCAGCAGCGGACTAGCGGGGGTCGCCGGGGAGCTGTTTTTT
NA	NA	TRBV25-1	TRBJ1-1	CASSRPGGSTEAFF	TGTGCCAGCAGCCGGCCCGGGGGGAGTACTGAAGCTTTCTTT
few	TRBD2	TRBV2	TRBJ2-5	CASTGQGTGGAIEETQYF	TGTGCCAGCACGGGCCAGGGGACCGGGGGGGCCATCGAAGAGACCCAGTACTTC
NA	NA	TRBV11-3	TRBJ2-1	CASSPPGWDEQFF	TGTGCCAGCAGCCCCCCGGGGTGGGATGAGCAGTTCTTC
once	TRBD1	TRBV7-3	TRBJ1-6	CASSLIYYSGQYNSPLHF	TGTGCCAGCAGCTTAATATATTACTCGGGACAGTATAATTCACCCCTCCACTTT
NA	TRBD1	TRBV7-2	TRBJ1-4	CASSLRDRTTNEKLFF	TGTGCCAGCAGCTTACGGGACAGGACAACTAATGAAAAACTGTTTTTT
NA	NA	TRBV6-7	TRBJ1-2	CASSYSTSGGYTF	TGTGCCAGCAGTTACTCAACTTCGGGGGGCTACACCTTC
once	NA	TRBV29-1	TRBJ1-6	CSVEKGGGLHF	TGCAGCGTTGAAAAGGGAGGCGGCCTCCACTTT
NA	TRBD1	TRBV2	TRBJ1-6	CASTYRGLGNSPLHF	TGTGCCAGTACATACAGGGGCCTCGGCAATTCACCCCTCCACTTT
NA	NA	TRBV7-3	TRBJ2-3	CASSLTGPDTQYF	TGTGCCAGCAGCTTAACGGGGCCAGATACGCAGTATTTT
many	NA	TRBV25-1	TRBJ2-7	CASSDPRALSYEQYF	TGTGCCAGCAGTGACCCCAGGGCGTTATCCTACGAGCAGTACTTC
NA	TRBD1	TRBV7-8	TRBJ1-5	CASSLDRGAQPQHF	TGTGCCAGCAGCTTGGACAGGGGAGCACAGCCCCAGCATTTT
NA	TRBD2	TRBV7-9	TRBJ2-3	CASSPLGAGGTDTQYF	TGTGCCAGCAGCCCGCTTGGAGCGGGGGGCACGGATACGCAGTATTTT
NA	NA	TRBV27	TRBJ2-3	CASRQAITDTQYF	TGTGCCAGCCGTCAGGCCATAACAGATACGCAGTATTTT
once	NA	TRBV29-1	TRBJ1-2	CSVEGRVIGGYTF	TGCAGCGTTGAAGGCAGGGTAATAGGTGGCTACACCTTC
NA	NA	TRBV7-9	TRBJ1-1	CASSPKVPGAGEGTEAFF	TGTGCCAGCAGCCCGAAAGTACCGGGAGCCGGAGAAGGCACTGAAGCTTTCTTT
NA	TRBD2	TRBV11-2	TRBJ2-5	CASSYLTSGGKETQYF	TGTGCCAGCAGCTACCTGACTAGCGGGGGAAAAGAGACCCAGTACTTC
once	TRBD1	TRBV5-1	TRBJ1-1	CASSGTAMNTEAFF	TGCGCCAGCAGCGGGACAGCAATGAACACTGAAGCTTTCTTT
NA	TRBD2	TRBV9	TRBJ2-3	CASSVGNSGMTDTQYF	TGTGCCAGCAGCGTAGGGAATAGCGGGATGACAGATACGCAGTATTTT
NA	TRBD2	TRBV10-3	TRBJ2-2	CAIPSRGASGVANTGELFF	TGTGCCATCCCGTCCCGCGGGGCTAGCGGGGTGGCGAACACCGGGGAGCTGTTTTTT
NA	TRBD1	TRBV6-6	TRBJ1-1	CASATGANTEAFF	TGTGCCAGTGCCACAGGGGCGAACACTGAAGCTTTCTTT
once	NA	TRBV2	TRBJ2-4	CARQTGLAKNIQYF	TGTGCCAGACAGACCGGACTAGCCAAAAACATTCAGTACTTC